This T cell receptor (beta chain) was identified in a study of OX40 agonist ivuxolimab in advanced cancers. Some background on the complete study: Ivuxolimab was a fully human IgG2 agonistic monoclonal antibody targeting the costimulatory receptor OX40 (CD134). Intravenous ivuxolimab was administered to patients every 2 weeks at six dose levels: 0.01, 0.1, 0.3, 1.5, 3 and 10 mg/kg. Among the 50 to 55 dose-escalation patients, some 20 had hepatocellular carcinoma, 15 or so melanoma, 9 renal cell carcinoma and 9 head and neck cancer. In the dose-escalation cohort, 70% to 90% of patients were male, and the mean age was 60 years with a range of about 23 to 79. Prior anti-PD-1, anti-PD-L1 or anti-CTLA-4 therapy was permitted, and approximately 42% of dose-escalation patients had received checkpoint inhibitors. Partial responses occurred in three dose-escalation patients, of whom one had hepatocellular carcinoma and two had cutaneous melanoma. The purpose of peripheral TCRbeta sequencing was to test whether ivuxolimab changed TCR sequence diversity and led to clonal T-cell expansion. The paper covers the monotherapy dose-escalation part of the phase I ivuxolimab trial, which included N of about 56 patients. General study outcomes and caveats: The antigen specificity of the peripheral T cells that underwent clonal expansion was not determined. After ivuxolimab, CD8+ T cells had more expanded clones than CD4+ T cells on average. In the 0.1-3.0 mg/kg groups, partial responders were among the patients with the lowest normalized peripheral clonal expansion, particularly in CD8+ T cells. At doses of 0.1 to 3.0 mg/kg, clonal expansion of both CD4+ and CD8+ T cells in blood was seen between baseline and week 6. Low levels of normalized T-cell clonal expansion were also seen in some patients who did not respond.

In the case of this clone: This clone's antigen is unknown. Base quality data are lacking; no much larger clone is found one base away.

To sequence the TCRbeta CDR3 region, genomic DNA was isolated from the sorted cells. TCRbeta CDR3 regions were sequenced using the immunoSEQ Assay. TCRdb holds this immuneACCESS table with in-frame rearrangements only. Some clones are missing; in checked studies, unresolved V genes explain under half, and the rest has no known cause. The sample includes 80,000 or so clones, with 75% to 90% observed a single time. The biggest ten clones account for 2.2% of the sample. The trial excluded patients who had a history of autoimmune disease or were on systemic immunosuppression. In every dose cohort, peripheral blood was drawn for TCR sequencing at baseline, cycle 4 day 1, and cycle 7 day 1. Samples were obtained from an open-label, multicenter, first-in-human phase I dose-escalation trial of ivuxolimab. Adults with locally advanced or metastatic head and neck squamous cell, hepatocellular, melanoma or renal cell carcinoma were enrolled in the trial. Before TCR sequencing, CD4+ T cells and CD8+ T cells were sorted from peripheral blood as separate populations.

Trimmed from V: 4 bases; trimmed from J: 5 bases; junction bases lacking a gene match: 13. From the cysteine through the phenylalanine, the CDR3 covers 16 amino acids. Only the CDR3 DNA is retained, 48 bases long and in frame from the first base. The germline V gene provides CDR1 SNHLY and CDR2 FYNNEI. This chain joins TRBV2 to TRBJ2-5, with TRBD2 matching 7 junction bases. This TCR was sampled from an adult with an advanced solid tumor such as melanoma, head and neck, liver or kidney cancer. The starting material was CD4+ or CD8+ T cells sorted from blood, obtained in a trial of the OX40 agonist ivuxolimab. The encoded CDR3 is CASSVLPGTGGETQYF. In nucleotide form, the sequence is TGTGCCAGCAGTGTCCTCCCCGGGACGGGAGGCGAGACCCAGTACTTC.